Presented here are 24 T cell receptor beta chains from one specimen sequenced in a study of shared clonotypes between healthy human individuals. Using immunoSEQ multiplex PCR, the repertoire was profiled, and TCRdb retains in-frame clones only, with some absent. The repertoire has about 600,000 clones, more than 95% of them found once; the top ten carry about 0.06%. Specimen: naive CD4+ T cells sorted from blood. As for subset: CD45RA+ positively selected. These TCRs come from a woman between 25 and 40 years old in good health.

CDR3 protein: CASNDRVDSGELFF. DNA of the CDR3: TGTGCCAGCAACGACAGGGTGGATTCCGGGGAGCTGTTTTTT. V usage is TRBV6-6 and J usage is TRBJ2-2; 7 bases map to TRBD1. V shed 7 bases, J shed 6 bases, and the junction held 8 bases outside the gene matches. Germline V gene lookup returns CDR1 MNHNY and CDR2 SVGAGI (reference sequence). This CDR3 spans 14 amino acids.

The CDR3 nucleotides are TGTGCCAGCAGTATACAGGGCATCGATGAGCAGTTCTTC. Protein: CASSIQGIDEQFF. This rearrangement joins TRBV28 to TRBJ2-1; possible D gene TRBD1, 6 bases. CDR1 MDHEN and CDR2 SYDVKM come from the germline V gene. The CDR3 has 13 residues. Trimming took 5 bases from V and 8 from J, leaving 13 bases between them.

The chain recombines TRBV10-1 with TRBJ2-7, with TRBD2 matching 8 bases. Germline V CDR1 and CDR2: WNHNN, SYGVQD (reference sequence). The V and J ends lost 6 bases and 2 bases, in that order; junction bases with no gene match: 3. The CDR3 covers 13 residues. CDR3 in DNA: TGCGCCAGCAGCCGTAGCGGGGCCTACGAGCAGTACTTC. It encodes CASSRSGAYEQYF.

The chain employs TRBV9 and TRBJ1-3; 11 nucleotides align to TRBD1. The CDR3 runs to 17 residues. V lost 0 bases, J lost 3 bases, and 5 bases stayed unmatched. The germline CDR1 and CDR2 sequences are SGDLS and YYNGEE. CDR3 loop: CASSVDGQGAFGNTIYF. The CDR3 DNA follows: TGTGCCAGCAGCGTAGACGGACAGGGGGCATTTGGAAACACCATATATTTT.

The V and J genes are TRBV30 and TRBJ1-1; no firm D call. The germline V gene has CDR1 GTSNPN and CDR2 SVGIG (reference sequence). The germline V and J ends were trimmed by 4 bases and 4 bases, with 22 bases remaining between them. The CDR3 has 16 amino acids. The CDR3 reads CAWTHFLSTASTEAFF. CDR3 DNA: TGTGCCTGGACCCATTTCCTGTCCACCGCGAGCACTGAAGCTTTCTTT. Together with reference TRBV30 and TRBJ1-1, the CDR3 gives the full variable domain: SQTIHQWPATLVQPVGSPLSLECTVEGTSNPNLYWYRQAAGRGLQLLFYSVGIGQISSEVPQNLSASRPQDRQFILSSKKLLLSDSGFYLCAWTHFLSTASTEAFFGQGTRLTVV.

This chain joins TRBV5-1 and TRBJ2-2; D remains unclear. Germline assignment: CDR1 SGHRS and CDR2 YFSETQ. The germline V and J ends were trimmed by 1 base and 4 bases, with 17 bases remaining between them. This CDR3 is built from 17 residues. DNA for the CDR3: TGCGCCAGCAGCTTGATCCACGGCGTTTCGGCCACCGGGGAGCTGTTTTTT. Translated: CASSLIHGVSATGELFF.

CDR3 coding DNA: TGTGCCAGCAGCTTCAACAGGGGCAAGTTCGAGCAGTACTTC. Its protein is CASSFNRGKFEQYF. The chain recombines TRBV5-6 with TRBJ2-5; TRBD1 agrees at 7 bases. The tail of the sequence fits TRBJ2-7 better, so the J call may be wrong. Germline V lookup: CDR1 SGHDT, CDR2 YYEEEE. CDR3 length: 14 residues.

This chain joins TRBV5-4 and TRBJ2-1, with 11 nucleotides matching TRBD2. Germline V gives CDR1 SGHNT, CDR2 YYREEE (reference sequence). V lost 1 base, J lost 4 bases, and 4 bases stayed unmatched. The CDR3 runs to 16 residues. The CDR3 sequence: CASSLPSSGGYNEQFF. For the CDR3, the DNA is TGTGCCAGCAGCTTGCCGTCTAGCGGGGGGTACAATGAGCAGTTCTTC.

V and J are TRBV7-7 and TRBJ1-1, with D tentatively TRBD1 (5 bases). Germline CDR1 reads SSHAT; CDR2 reads FNYEAQ (reference sequence). The CDR3 runs to 13 residues. The germline V and J ends were trimmed by 5 bases and 7 bases, with 14 bases remaining between them. Here the CDR3 reads CASSPTGGGEAFF. CDR3 coding DNA: TGTGCCAGCAGCCCGACGGGGGGGGGTGAAGCTTTCTTT. Full variable domain (remainder filled in from reference TRBV7-7 and TRBJ1-1): GAGVSQSPRYKVTKRGQDVTLRCDPISSHATLYWYQQALGQGPEFLTYFNYEAQPDKSGLPSDRFSAERPEGSISTLTIQRTEQRDSAMYRCASSPTGGGEAFFGQGTRLTVV.

The count of this clone is one. The chain couples TRBV10-2 to TRBJ2-1, with D perhaps matching TRBD2 (5 bases). V lost 8 bases, J lost 1 base, and 15 bases lay in between. Germline CDR1 and CDR2: WSHSY and SAAADI. This CDR3 region has 15 residues. The CDR3 here is CASVEIGGSYNEQFF. The CDR3 DNA is TGCGCCAGCGTCGAGATTGGAGGTTCCTACAATGAGCAGTTCTTC.

The chain links TRBV28 to TRBJ1-4; possible D gene TRBD1, 6 bases. CDR1 is MDHEN and CDR2 is SYDVKM in the germline V gene. V was shortened by 7 bases and J by 0 bases, with 12 bases between the two germline ends. This CDR3 region has 15 residues. CDR3 in amino acids: CASTIGGATNEKLFF. The CDR3 region has the DNA TGTGCCAGCACTATAGGGGGGGCAACTAATGAAAAACTGTTTTTT.

J is TRBJ2-3 and V is TRBV19; 7 nucleotides line up with TRBD2. Germline loops: CDR1 LNHDA, CDR2 SQIVND (reference sequence). This CDR3 is 15 amino acids long. Unmatched junction bases numbered 9, after V lost 7 bases and J lost 2 bases. Here the CDR3 DNA reads TGTGCCAGTATAGGCAGCGGGGCCCCCACAGATACGCAGTATTTT. Protein product: CASIGSGAPTDTQYF.

This clone was seen once. V is TRBV19 and J is TRBJ1-3; D may be TRBD1 (6 bases). V was trimmed by 4 bases and J by 5 bases, leaving 18 bases between them. This CDR3 contains 16 residues. CDR1 is LNHDA and CDR2 is SQIVND in the germline V gene (reference sequence). The CDR3 sequence: CASSKSRDRSRNTIYF. In nucleotides, the CDR3 is TGTGCCAGTAGTAAAAGCCGCGACAGGTCAAGAAACACCATATATTTT.

This clone was recorded only once. The rearrangement links TRBV5-4 to TRBJ2-4; 9 nucleotides line up with TRBD1. The CDR3 loop spans 15 amino acids. CDR1 and CDR2 (germline): SGHNT, YYREEE (reference sequence). Germline trimming cut 3 bases from V and 6 bases from J; bases unmatched to any gene: 7. DNA for the CDR3: TGTGCCAGCAGCTCGCCGGGACAGGGCAGAAACATTCAGTACTTC. This translates into CASSSPGQGRNIQYF. The full variable domain, with the rest looked up from reference TRBV5-4 and TRBJ2-4, is ETGVTQSPTHLIKTRGQQVTLRCSSQSGHNTVSWYQQALGQGPQFIFQYYREEENGRGNFPPRFSGLQFPNYSSELNVNALELDDSALYLCASSSPGQGRNIQYFGAGTRLSVL.

V gene TRBV5-1 combines with J gene TRBJ1-5; D remains ambiguous. Germline CDR1 and CDR2: SGHRS and YFSETQ. This CDR3 spans 13 amino acids. Trimming left V 3 bases short and J 4 bases short, with 8 bases between. CDR3 DNA sequence: TGCGCCAGCAGCTCCGACGGGAATCAGCCCCAGCATTTT. This codes for CASSSDGNQPQHF. The entire variable domain, with the rest obtained from reference TRBV5-1 and TRBJ1-5, is as follows: KAGVTQTPRYLIKTRGQQVTLSCSPISGHRSVSWYQQTPGQGLQFLFEYFSETQRNKGNFPGRFSGRQFSNSRSEMNVSTLELGDSALYLCASSSDGNQPQHFGDGTRLSIL.

The chain employs TRBV6-1 and TRBJ1-5; D gene uncertain. Trimming took 8 bases from V and 1 from J, leaving 21 bases between them. The CDR3 loop spans 17 amino acids. Germline V gene data show CDR1 as MNHNS and CDR2 as SASEGT. CDR3 bases: TGTGCCAGCCGTGTGACCCCGGGGTTTGGGAGCAATCAGCCCCAGCATTTT. This translates into CASRVTPGFGSNQPQHF.

This sequence joins TRBV5-1 and TRBJ2-3, with unresolved D. The CDR3 has 12 amino acids. CDR1 and CDR2 from the germline V gene are SGHRS and YFSETQ. Deletions cut 1 base from V and 6 bases from J, with 6 bases between. Here the CDR3 DNA reads TGCGCCAGCAGCTTGACCGGGGATACGCAGTATTTT. Translated: CASSLTGDTQYF.

This clone was observed once. The chain couples TRBV10-3 to TRBJ2-7; D is uncertain. Germline V gene sequence: CDR1 ENHRY, CDR2 SYGVKD. V was cut by 2 bases and J by 7 bases, with 15 bases left in between. The CDR3 contains 14 residues. The CDR3 nucleotides read TGTGCCATCAGTGAGCCCCCTGTGCTGGGAGAGCAGTACTTC. Its protein product is CAISEPPVLGEQYF.

The chain is built from TRBV5-1 and TRBJ2-5; a possible D gene is TRBD1 (6 bases). The length of the CDR3 is 15 residues. Germline V gene data show CDR1 as SGHRS and CDR2 as YFSETQ. Trimming shortened V by 1 base and J by 5 bases, and 15 bases separated the two germline ends. CDR3: CASSLSPGVAETQYF. The CDR3 DNA reads as TGCGCCAGCAGCTTGAGTCCAGGGGTGGCGGAGACCCAGTACTTC.

A single count supports this clone. V is TRBV5-1 and J is TRBJ2-7; D could derive from TRBD1 or TRBD2 (5 bases each). CDR3 size: 14 residues. V shed 4 bases and J shed 6 bases, with 17 bases lying between them. The germline V gene encodes CDR1 SGHRS and CDR2 YFSETQ. CDR3 region: CASSPLPRDGEQYF. In nucleotides, the CDR3 is TGCGCCAGCAGCCCCCTGCCACGGGACGGCGAGCAGTACTTC.

The CDR3: CASSPLPEETQYF. The CDR3, as DNA: TGTGCCAGCTCACCACTTCCGGAAGAGACCCAGTACTTC. The V gene is TRBV18, the J gene TRBJ2-5, with D unresolved. The germline gives CDR1 KGHSH, CDR2 LQKENI. V was trimmed by 1 base and J by 3 bases, leaving 6 bases between them. The length of the CDR3 is 13 residues.

The rearrangement links TRBV4-1 to TRBJ1-2; D is undetermined. V dropped 1 base and J dropped 1 base, with 7 bases sitting between them. Germline CDR1 and CDR2: MGHRA and YSYEKL. This CDR3 is 14 amino acids long. In DNA form, the CDR3 reads TGCGCCAGCAGCCAAGTTATGGATAACTATGGCTACACCTTC. Protein: CASSQVMDNYGYTF.

J is TRBJ1-3 and V is TRBV7-9; D gene uncertain. Trimming removed 6 bases at V and 1 base at J, with 10 bases between. The CDR3 consists of 14 residues. Germline V gives CDR1 SEHNR, CDR2 FQNEAQ (reference sequence). CDR3 sequence reads: CASSMMRSGNTIYF. The CDR3 nucleotides read TGTGCCAGCAGTATGATGAGATCTGGAAACACCATATATTTT.

This chain uses TRBV30 with TRBJ1-5; TRBD1 might be the D (5 bases). Germline loops: CDR1 GTSNPN, CDR2 SVGIG (reference sequence). The CDR3 spans 13 residues. V was pared by 2 bases and J by 3 bases, with 8 bases between. The CDR3 protein is CAWSQGPNQPQHF. The CDR3 region has the DNA TGTGCCTGGAGTCAGGGCCCCAATCAGCCCCAGCATTTT.